This T cell receptor (beta chain) comes out of a study of T cell responses to AZD1222 COVID-19 vaccine. General study findings and limits: Donors skewed white British and female; clonal diversity was possibly underestimated. The number of AZD1222 recipients seropositive at baseline was only five to seven.

TCRdb's table, derived via immunoSEQ multiplex PCR, lists solely in-frame clones and lacks some. The sample lists tens of thousands of clones, around 90% occurring once. For this clone: Its antigen is not identified.

V gave up 6 bases and J gave up 6 bases, with 16 bases separating them. The germline V gene encodes CDR1 MNHEY and CDR2 SVGAGI. This CDR3 contains 14 residues. V gene TRBV6-5 combines with J gene TRBJ2-3, with a weak D call TRBD2 (6 bases). The clonotype was recovered from an adult in good health. The starting material was peripheral blood, obtained on day 0 of AZD1222 vaccination. The CDR3: CASRPGLGPDTQYF. In DNA, the CDR3 is TGTGCCAGCAGACCGGGACTGGGCCCGGATACGCAGTATTTT.